Here is one T cell receptor (beta chain) with its context. What it binds is not known. Profiled with immunoSEQ multiplex PCR; TCRdb holds only in-frame clones, not every one. This table holds 850,000 to 1,200,000 clones, approximately 76% found once. The sample is drawn from a study of shared clonotypes between healthy human individuals. The wider study: A couple of women and three men aged 18 to 49 served as donors. The plates for each donor numbered three CD4 naive, three CD4 memory, two CD8 naive and one CD8 memory.

Study findings and constraints: Sharing across four donors was seen in 4.5% to 5.5% of naive CD4 clonotypes.

This TCR was sampled from a man aged 18 to 35 in good health. What was sequenced was memory CD4+ T cells sorted from blood. The subset denotes: CD45RA-negative fraction.

CDR3 region: CASSPQPGGQSDGYTF. In DNA form, the CDR3 reads TGTGCCAGCTCACCACAGCCCGGAGGGCAGTCGGATGGCTACACCTTC. This sequence joins TRBV18 and TRBJ1-2; D ambiguous. Germline values: CDR1 KGHSH, CDR2 LQKENI. This CDR3 region has 16 residues. V was pared by 1 base and J by 6 bases, with 18 bases between.